This T cell receptor (beta chain) originates from a study of control samples from healthy donors and cancer patients. This clone has only one observation. Some clones are missing from TCRdb's copy, which holds only in-frame ones; the method was immunoSEQ multiplex PCR. The data contain some 97,000 clones, about 90% of them seen just once; the ten biggest clones take up roughly 18%. Source material: blood. The TCR sequence derives from a woman in her forties or fifties in good health.

This CDR3 reads CASSFLNTEAFF. The CDR3 DNA is TGTGCCAGCAGCTTCCTGAACACTGAAGCTTTCTTT. The V gene is TRBV7-9, the J gene TRBJ1-1, with unresolved D. Trimming left V 3 bases short and J 0 bases short, with 2 bases between. The CDR3 loop spans 12 amino acids. Per germline, CDR1 SEHNR and CDR2 FQNEAQ (reference sequence).